This TCR beta chain is from a study of T cell repertoires in cytomegalovirus infection. Study-level information: CMV epitopes, recently identified HLA-C-restricted and well-studied HLA-B-restricted, were used. Shared public TCR beta signatures pointed to both CMV infection and a matching HLA type.

For this clonotype: As yet, its antigen is unknown.

One entry per CDR3 protein, called by TCRdb with MiXCR from the reads. The table includes tens of thousands of distinct CDR3 sequences, 20% detected once. The study's findings and limits: The ex vivo response was dominated by HLA-C-restricted CMV-specific TCR beta clonotypes. Cumulative frequency (of public TCR beta family members) identified carriers of CMV plus the relevant HLA.

The CDR3 has 15 residues. V was shortened by 5 bases and J by 0 bases, with 13 bases between the two germline ends. CDR1 MNHEY and CDR2 SVGAGI come from the germline V gene. The TCR was taken from a human donor in good health (CMV status not recorded). Some clones in this sample may be carry-over from other donors' samples. The material was CD8+ T cells from cultured PBMCs, obtained from culture after CMV antigen stimulation. This chain uses TRBV6-5 with TRBJ1-1; no definite D call. DNA of the CDR3: TGTGCCAGCAGTCCTAAAATTGGGATGAACACTGAAGCTTTCTTT. It codes for CASSPKIGMNTEAFF.